This T cell receptor beta chain stems from a study of CD8 T cells in ankylosing spondylitis. Study-level results: Several highly homologous variants made up a TCR beta motif that seemed to typify ankylosing spondylitis blood. Within matched ankylosing spondylitis synovial fluid, disease-linked clones were reportedly significantly enriched.

TCRdb re-analysed the 5' RACE reads in MiXCR, keeping a single row per CDR3 protein. The table shows over 200,000 distinct CDR3 sequences, with about 17% occurring only once. V was shortened by 0 bases and J by 0 bases, with 15 bases between the two germline ends. This CDR3 contains 18 residues. In germline, CDR1 is LGHNA, CDR2 YSLEER. With regard to this clonotype: What it binds is unknown.

This receptor was taken from a male donor with ankylosing spondylitis. The rearrangement links TRBV4-3 to TRBJ2-1, with D possibly TRBD2 on 6 matching bases. The specimen sequenced was blood, either unsorted or a sorted T cell fraction (not recorded which). This CDR3 is CASSQEWAGTHSYNEQFF. The CDR3 coding sequence is TGCGCCAGCAGCCAAGAGTGGGCGGGAACCCACTCCTACAATGAGCAGTTCTTC.